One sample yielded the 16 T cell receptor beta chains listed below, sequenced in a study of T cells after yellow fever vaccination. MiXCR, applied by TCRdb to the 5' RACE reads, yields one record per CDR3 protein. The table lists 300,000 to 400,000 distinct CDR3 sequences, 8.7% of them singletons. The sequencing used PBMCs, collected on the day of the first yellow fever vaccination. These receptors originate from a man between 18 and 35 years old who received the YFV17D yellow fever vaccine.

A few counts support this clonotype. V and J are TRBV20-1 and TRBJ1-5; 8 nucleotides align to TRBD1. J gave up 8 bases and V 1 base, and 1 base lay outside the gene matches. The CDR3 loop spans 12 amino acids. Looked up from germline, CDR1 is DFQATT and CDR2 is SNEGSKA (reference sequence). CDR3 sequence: CSARAGGEPQHF. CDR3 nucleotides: TGCAGTGCTAGAGCAGGGGGCGAGCCCCAGCATTTT.

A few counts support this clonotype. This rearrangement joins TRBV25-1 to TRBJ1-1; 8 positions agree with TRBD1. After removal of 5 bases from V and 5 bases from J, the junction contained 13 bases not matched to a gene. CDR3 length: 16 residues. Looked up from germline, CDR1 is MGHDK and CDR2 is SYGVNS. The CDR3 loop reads CASSTINQGARTEAFF. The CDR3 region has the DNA TGTGCCAGCAGTACTATTAATCAGGGGGCAAGGACTGAAGCTTTCTTT.

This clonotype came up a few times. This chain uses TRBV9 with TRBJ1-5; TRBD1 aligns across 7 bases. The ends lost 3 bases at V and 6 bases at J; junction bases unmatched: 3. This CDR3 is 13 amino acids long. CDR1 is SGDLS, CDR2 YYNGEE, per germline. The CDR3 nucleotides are TGTGCCAGCAGCGGACAGGGTACTCAGCCCCAGCATTTT. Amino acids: CASSGQGTQPQHF.

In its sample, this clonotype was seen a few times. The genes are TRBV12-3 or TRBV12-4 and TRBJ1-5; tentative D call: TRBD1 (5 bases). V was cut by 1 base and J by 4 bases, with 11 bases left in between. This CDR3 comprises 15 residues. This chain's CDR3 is CASSLVQGRNQPQHF. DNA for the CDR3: TGTGCCAGCAGTTTAGTGCAGGGCAGGAATCAGCCCCAGCATTTT.

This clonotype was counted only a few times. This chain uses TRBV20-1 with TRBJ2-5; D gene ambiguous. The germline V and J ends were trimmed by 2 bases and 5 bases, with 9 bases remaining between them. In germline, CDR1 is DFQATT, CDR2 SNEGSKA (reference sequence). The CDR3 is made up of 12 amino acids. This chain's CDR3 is CSARPQAETQYF. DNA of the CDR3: TGCAGTGCTAGACCGCAGGCGGAGACCCAGTACTTC.

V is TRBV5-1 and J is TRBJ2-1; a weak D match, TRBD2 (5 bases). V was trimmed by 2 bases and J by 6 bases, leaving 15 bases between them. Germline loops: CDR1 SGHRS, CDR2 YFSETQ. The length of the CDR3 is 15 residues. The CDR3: CASSFRGPRVNEQFF. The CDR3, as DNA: TGCGCCAGCAGCTTCAGAGGGCCTAGGGTCAATGAGCAGTTCTTC.

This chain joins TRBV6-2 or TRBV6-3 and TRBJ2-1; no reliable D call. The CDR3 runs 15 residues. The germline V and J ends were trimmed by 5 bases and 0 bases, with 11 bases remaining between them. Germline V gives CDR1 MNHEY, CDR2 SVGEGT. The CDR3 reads CASSAEPSSYNEQFF. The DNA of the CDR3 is TGTGCCAGCAGTGCCGAACCGAGCTCCTACAATGAGCAGTTCTTC.

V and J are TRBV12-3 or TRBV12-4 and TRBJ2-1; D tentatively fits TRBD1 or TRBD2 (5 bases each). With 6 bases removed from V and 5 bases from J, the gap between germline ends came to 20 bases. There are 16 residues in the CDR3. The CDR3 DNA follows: TGTGCCAGCAGCTCAAGTGGGACCGTACGTAACAATGAGCAGTTCTTC. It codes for CASSSSGTVRNNEQFF.

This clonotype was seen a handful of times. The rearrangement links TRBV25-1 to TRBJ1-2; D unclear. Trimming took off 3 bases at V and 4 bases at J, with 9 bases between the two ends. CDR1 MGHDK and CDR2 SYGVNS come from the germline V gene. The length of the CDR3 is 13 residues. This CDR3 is CASSDTVRYGYTF. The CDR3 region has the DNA TGTGCCAGCAGTGATACAGTCCGCTATGGCTACACCTTC.

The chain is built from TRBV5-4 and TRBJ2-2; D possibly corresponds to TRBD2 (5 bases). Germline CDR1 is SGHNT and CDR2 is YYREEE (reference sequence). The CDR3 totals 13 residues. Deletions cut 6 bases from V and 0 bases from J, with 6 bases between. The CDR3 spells CASTGANTGELFF. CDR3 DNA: TGTGCCAGCACCGGGGCGAACACCGGGGAGCTGTTTTTT.

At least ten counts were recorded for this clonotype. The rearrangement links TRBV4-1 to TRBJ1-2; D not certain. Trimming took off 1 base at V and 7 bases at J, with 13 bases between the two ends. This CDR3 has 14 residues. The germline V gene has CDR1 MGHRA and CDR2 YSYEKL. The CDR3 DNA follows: TGCGCCAGCAGCCAAGTAGTCGGGGTTGGTGGCTACACCTTC. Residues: CASSQVVGVGGYTF.

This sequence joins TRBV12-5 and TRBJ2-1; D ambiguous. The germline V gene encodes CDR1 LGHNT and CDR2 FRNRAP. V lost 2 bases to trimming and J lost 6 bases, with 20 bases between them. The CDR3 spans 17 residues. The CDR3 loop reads CASGLPTRRKGFNEQFF. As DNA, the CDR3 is TGTGCTAGTGGTTTGCCCACACGAAGAAAGGGCTTCAATGAGCAGTTCTTC.

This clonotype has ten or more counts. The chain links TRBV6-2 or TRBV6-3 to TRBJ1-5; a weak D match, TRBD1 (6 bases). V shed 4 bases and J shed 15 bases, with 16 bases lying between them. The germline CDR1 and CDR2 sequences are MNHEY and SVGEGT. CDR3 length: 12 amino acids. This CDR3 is CASSSGAAGTHF. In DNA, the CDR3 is TGTGCCAGCAGTTCGGGGGCCGCGGGGACGCATTTT.

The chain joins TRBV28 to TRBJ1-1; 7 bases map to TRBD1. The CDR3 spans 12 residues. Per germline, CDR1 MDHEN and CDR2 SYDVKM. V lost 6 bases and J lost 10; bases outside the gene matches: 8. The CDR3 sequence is CASSLRQGRAFF. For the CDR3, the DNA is TGTGCCAGCAGCCTAAGACAGGGTCGAGCTTTCTTT.

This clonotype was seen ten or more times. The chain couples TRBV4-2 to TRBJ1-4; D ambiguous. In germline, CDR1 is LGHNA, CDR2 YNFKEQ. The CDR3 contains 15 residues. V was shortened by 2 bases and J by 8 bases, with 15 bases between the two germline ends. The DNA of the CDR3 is TGTGCCAGCAGCCAATCTAGACAAGAGGGAGAAAAACTGTTTTTT. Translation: CASSQSRQEGEKLFF.

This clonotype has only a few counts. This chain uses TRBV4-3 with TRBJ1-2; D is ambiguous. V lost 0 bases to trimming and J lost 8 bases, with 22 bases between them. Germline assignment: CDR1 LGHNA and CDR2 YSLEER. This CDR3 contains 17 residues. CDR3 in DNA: TGCGCCAGCAGCCAAGATCAGGCTGCCCCCTCCTTCGGAGGCTACACCTTC. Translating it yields CASSQDQAAPSFGGYTF.